This T cell receptor (beta chain) was recorded in a study of blood T cell repertoires in COVID-19. Overall study context: From the United States, Italy and Spain came samples of acute and convalescent COVID-19. Sample material is recorded as cDNA or gDNA derived from T cells, B-cell-depleted T cells, or PBMCs.

Under the authors' procedure: Estimation of nucleated cell counts was performed using reference gene primer amplification. Method: immunoSEQ multiplex PCR; TCRdb's copy keeps in-frame clones and lacks some. V, J and clone size are taken as reported in that table, and D and trimming were inferred from the DNA itself. The sample has some 48,000 clones, approximately 85% seen once. The sample consisted of peripheral blood. This receptor was taken from a human donor in a cohort sampled during active COVID-19.

The chain's CDR3 is CASSWRQGNSPLHF. CDR3 DNA: TGTGCCAGCAGTTGGCGTCAGGGGAATTCACCCCTCCACTTT. The chain couples TRBV27 to TRBJ1-6, with TRBD1 as a possible D gene (6 bases). Germline CDR1 and CDR2: MNHEY and SMNVEV (reference sequence). The CDR3 is 14 amino acids. Trimming left V 4 bases short and J 7 bases short, with 11 bases between.